This T cell receptor (beta chain) is from a study of blood T cells in healthy people across ages (dated by TCRdb to 2013 to 2016). General notes on the study: In model experiments, roughly one uniquely barcoded TCR beta cDNA molecule per two T cells was captured by template switching. Age-related changes in TCR beta repertoire diversity were measured in the study by deep sequencing normalized with unique cDNA molecular identifiers. The donors were split into four age groups: young (average about 16 years), middle-aged (about 40), aged (approximately 60) and long-lived (roughly 80). To avoid experimental bias, donors of different ages were randomly spread across the sequencing lanes. Using the same blood draw, the study looked at two additional independent replicas of 1 million unique cDNA reads for two donors, one aged 18 to 29 and the other aged 80 or older. Overall results and qualifications from the work: Estimates of total diversity from one million sequenced T cells were regarded as lower bounds and underestimates. Compared with the aged group, the long-lived group had more naive CD4+ T cells, fewer expanded clones and increased TCR diversity, a pattern suggesting age selection. Because the CMV infection status of the donors was unknown, age-related changes in expanded clonotypes may potentially have been confounded. The percentage of naive T cells measured by flow cytometry correlated strongly with observed TCR beta diversity. Observed TCR beta diversity per million T cells fell roughly linearly with age, and a significant reduction was already apparent by age about 43. Since profiling was done on bulk unsorted PBMCs, naive and antigen-experienced compartments could not be conclusively compared.

Library preparation was by 5' RACE. Sequencing took place on an Illumina HiSeq 2500. A second PCR of about 6 to 12 cycles was performed with a sample-barcoded 5' primer and a J-beta primer mix. A template-switch 5' adaptor carrying 12 random nucleotides introduced a unique molecular identifier onto each TCR beta cDNA molecule. Each sample yielded at least 3 million CDR3-containing paired-end reads. All of the RNA was converted into first-strand cDNA using the Mint cDNA synthesis kit, with a TRBC-specific oligonucleotide serving as the primer. After uracil-DNA glycosylase treatment, a first 18-cycle PCR used universal primers M1SS and BC2_uni_R on all cDNA. The source study handled its data this way. For normalization, 1 million high-quality reads, each with a distinct molecular identifier, were randomly selected from each sample. Reads sharing molecular identifiers were discarded rather than binned into consensus sequences. MiTCR, run with a Q25 quality threshold and the strictest error-elimination algorithm, handled CDR3 identification, clonotype clustering and error correction. A nonparametric unseen species model with Euler transformation was used to estimate lower-bound total TCR beta diversity. TCRdb trimmed public reads at Q25 via fastp, called clones via MiXCR and kept in-frame beta chains. Here each entry gathers all rows of one CDR3 protein and keeps the most common genes and DNA. The V and J calls, along with clone size, are taken from TCRdb and not from the paper's own processing. For this sample there are some 1.4 million distinct CDR3 sequences; 42% appear just once. Of the sample, 7.9% falls within the top ten clones.

The roughly 42 donors, aged 6 to 90 years, were systemically healthy Caucasian individuals from Russia. Approximately 9.3 milliliters of peripheral blood were collected from each donor into EDTA-treated Vacutainer tubes. Ficoll-Paque density-gradient centrifugation was used to isolate PBMCs, with at least 6.5 million per sample. Trizol reagent was used to extract total RNA from PBMCs, with at least 6 micrograms per sample. The percentages of naive CD45RAhigh/CD27high T cells were determined by flow cytometry on a PBMC aliquot from every donor. A remark on this clonotype: Which antigen it targets is not known. No per-base quality is available; no much larger clone lies one base away.

CDR1 is given as SGHVS and CDR2 as FNYEAQ, both from the germline V gene. The CDR3, from cysteine to phenylalanine, totals 18 residues. Of the read, only the CDR3 DNA is kept; its 54 bases are in frame from base 1. From V the trimming removes 4 bases and from J it removes 4 bases, while the gene matches leave 9 bases of the junction unaccounted for. The receptor was derived from a woman between 18 and 30 years old in good health. The chain joins TRBV7-6 to TRBJ2-3; 15 of the junction bases match TRBD2. Sequenced material: blood. The encoded CDR3 is CASSSVWTSGGAADTQYF. The DNA sequence follows: TGTGCCAGCAGCTCAGTTTGGACTAGCGGGGGGGCGGCAGATACGCAGTATTTT.